A single sample is the source of the 29 T cell receptor beta chains below, sequenced in a study of Ad26.COV2.S vaccination and SARS-CoV-2 variants. This table comes from immunoSEQ multiplex PCR, and its TCRdb copy is limited to in-frame clones, with some not included. This table has about 180,000 clones, roughly 85% appearing once. The sequencing here drew on peripheral blood, taken after recovery from COVID-19. The receptors derive from a human donor who had recovered from COVID-19.

The genes are TRBV7-2 and TRBJ2-3, with 9 nucleotides matching TRBD2. CDR3 length: 15 amino acids. The germline V gene has CDR1 SGHTA and CDR2 FQGNSA. V was clipped by 3 bases and J by 4 bases; unmatched bases: 5. This CDR3 reads CASSFASGMADTQYF. CDR3 sequence (DNA): TGTGCCAGCAGCTTCGCTAGCGGGATGGCAGATACGCAGTATTTT. Supplemented by reference TRBV7-2 and TRBJ2-3, the full variable domain reads GAGVSQSPSNKVTEKGKDVELRCDPISGHTALYWYRQSLGQGLEFLIYFQGNSAPDKSGLPSDRFSAERTGGSVSTLTIQRTQQEDSAVYLCASSFASGMADTQYFGPGTRLTVL.

V is TRBV5-5 and J is TRBJ2-3; D gene unclear. Trimming stripped 4 bases from V and 2 bases from J, with 11 bases between. CDR1 is SGHKS, CDR2 YYEKEE, per germline (reference sequence). The CDR3 consists of 14 residues. CDR3 sequence (DNA): TGTGCCAGCAGCCCCTCGCCTGACACAGATACGCAGTATTTT. Translating it yields CASSPSPDTDTQYF. Combining the CDR3 with reference TRBV5-5 and TRBJ2-3 gives the whole variable domain DAGVTQSPTHLIKTRGQQVTLRCSPISGHKSVSWYQQVLGQGPQFIFQYYEKEERGRGNFPDRFSARQFPNYSSELNVNALLLGDSALYLCASSPSPDTDTQYFGPGTRLTVL.

This clone was observed a handful of times. The chain links TRBV29-1 to TRBJ2-7; 11 bases are shared with TRBD1. In germline, CDR1 is SQVTM, CDR2 ANQGSEA. The CDR3 has 14 residues. V dropped 2 bases and J dropped 7; count of bases not matched to a gene: 7. CDR3 sequence (DNA): TGCAGCGTTGAACACGGGACAGGGGGTCAGGAGCAGTACTTC. Translation gives CSVEHGTGGQEQYF.

The chain employs TRBV6-5 and TRBJ1-2; possibly TRBD1 for D (6 bases). The V and J ends lost 6 bases and 1 base respectively, with 12 bases between them. This CDR3 is 14 amino acids long. Germline V gene lookup returns CDR1 MNHEY and CDR2 SVGAGI. CDR3 nucleotides: TGTGCCAGCAGCCTAGGGGGGCATAACTATGGCTACACCTTC. It translates to CASSLGGHNYGYTF.

This sequence joins TRBV12-3 or TRBV12-4 and TRBJ2-2; D is unresolved. The ends were cut back, 5 bases at V and 3 bases at J, with 4 bases in the middle. The CDR3 covers 12 residues. CDR3 protein: CASSLYTGELFF. The CDR3 DNA reads as TGTGCCAGCAGTCTGTACACCGGGGAGCTGTTTTTT.

The genes are TRBV3-1 (or the pseudogene TRBV3-2) and TRBJ2-1; 8 nucleotides agree with TRBD2. Germline V CDR1 and CDR2: LGHDT, YNNKEL (reference sequence). With 1 base clipped from V and 5 bases from J, the junction kept 7 bases outside the gene matches. The CDR3 consists of 16 residues. The CDR3 reads CASSQGGLAGNNEQFF. CDR3 DNA sequence: TGTGCCAGCAGCCAAGGCGGTCTAGCGGGTAACAATGAGCAGTTCTTC.

The chain employs TRBV18 and TRBJ1-1; 8 positions agree with TRBD1. Germline CDR1 reads KGHSH; CDR2 reads LQKENI. V shed 3 bases and J 5 bases; nucleotides not matched to a gene: 14. The CDR3 covers 17 residues. CDR3 in amino acids: CASSPRIRTTGGTEAFF. As DNA, the CDR3 is TGTGCCAGCTCACCCAGAATTCGAACCACAGGGGGAACTGAAGCTTTCTTT.

The CDR3 DNA reads as TGTGCCAGCACTAAAGACAGGGAACAAGAGACCCAGTACTTC. Translated, it gives CASTKDREQETQYF. The chain combines TRBV9 with TRBJ2-5; TRBD1 matches at 7 bases. The CDR3 has 14 residues. Germline-derived CDR1 and CDR2 are SGDLS and YYNGEE. The V gene end was trimmed by 6 bases and the J gene end by 2 bases; junction bases not matched to a gene: 7.

The chain has TRBV2 and TRBJ2-3; tentatively, D is TRBD2 (5 bases). This CDR3 is built from 14 residues. Per the germline V gene, CDR1 is SNHLY and CDR2 is FYNNEI. Trimming left V 8 bases short and J 3 bases short, with 15 bases between. The CDR3 DNA sequence: TGTGCCAGCCTGAGGGAGTTTCTGACAGATACGCAGTATTTT. This gives the protein CASLREFLTDTQYF.

The chain combines TRBV27 with TRBJ2-7, with 8 bases that match TRBD2. The CDR3 is made up of 15 amino acids. J lost 4 bases, V lost 1 base, and 6 bases had no gene match. The germline CDR1 and CDR2 sequences are MNHEY and SMNVEV (reference sequence). Written as DNA, the CDR3 is TGTGCCAGCAGTTTATATGCGGGAGGACTGTACGAGCAGTACTTC. Its protein is CASSLYAGGLYEQYF.

In its sample, this clone was seen once. This chain uses TRBV11-2 with TRBJ2-3; 9 nucleotides line up with TRBD2. Germline V gives CDR1 SGHAT, CDR2 FQNNGV. V lost 2 bases to trimming and J lost 5 bases; unmatched junction nucleotides: 8. CDR3 size: 16 residues. CDR3 region: CASSLKGLAGRDTQYF. The CDR3 DNA sequence: TGTGCCAGCAGCTTAAAGGGGCTAGCGGGGAGAGATACGCAGTATTTT.

This sequence joins TRBV20-1 and TRBJ1-5; the D gene is possibly TRBD1 (6 bases). V was clipped by 3 bases and J by 7 bases, with 16 bases between them. CDR1 DFQATT and CDR2 SNEGSKA come from the germline V gene (reference sequence). CDR3 size: 14 residues. The CDR3 DNA reads TGCAGTGCTAGTGCCCAAACAAGGGGGCAGCCCCAGCATTTT. Translation: CSASAQTRGQPQHF.

This chain connects TRBV6-2 or TRBV6-3 to TRBJ2-6, with 8 bases aligning to TRBD2. The CDR3 totals 16 residues. Germline loops: CDR1 MNHEY, CDR2 SVGEGT. The trim removed 1 base at V and 4 bases at J, leaving 3 bases unmatched. The CDR3, as DNA: TGTGCCAGCAGTTACTTCGCGGGGGGAGGGGCCAACGTCCTGACTTTC. This encodes CASSYFAGGGANVLTF.

The CDR3 spells CASSPLAGILNQPQHF. The CDR3 region has the DNA TGTGCCAGCAGCCCCTTGGCAGGGATTCTCAATCAGCCCCAGCATTTT. The genes are TRBV5-8 and TRBJ1-5, with D possibly being TRBD1 (5 bases). The germline V gene has CDR1 SGHTS and CDR2 YDEGEE. The V and J ends lost 4 bases and 3 bases respectively, with 17 bases between them. This CDR3 has 16 amino acids.

This chain joins TRBV3-1 (or the pseudogene TRBV3-2) and TRBJ2-1; D possibly corresponds to TRBD2 (6 bases). The germline V gene encodes CDR1 LGHDT and CDR2 YNNKEL (reference sequence). V lost 0 bases and J 6 bases, leaving 15 bases between the germline ends. This CDR3 has 16 residues. CDR3 loop: CASSQDGGIGTNEQFF. DNA of the CDR3: TGTGCCAGCAGCCAAGATGGGGGGATTGGCACCAATGAGCAGTTCTTC.

This rearrangement joins TRBV7-2 to TRBJ2-2, with D perhaps TRBD1 or TRBD2 (5 bases each). V lost 6 bases and J 2 bases, leaving 16 bases between the germline ends. Germline-derived CDR1 and CDR2 are SGHTA and FQGNSA. The CDR3 has 16 residues. The CDR3 loop is CASRPPGTPNTGELFF. The CDR3 DNA is TGTGCCAGCAGACCCCCCGGGACGCCTAACACCGGGGAGCTGTTTTTT.

The chain employs TRBV19 and TRBJ1-4, with D unresolved. CDR3 length: 19 amino acids. V lost 7 bases and J lost 0, with 24 bases in between. The V gene's germline CDR1 is LNHDA and CDR2 SQIVND (reference sequence). CDR3 coding DNA: TGTGCCAGTATCACCGTGGGCGGCAGCGAAGAAGCAACTAATGAAAAACTGTTTTTT. It is translated as CASITVGGSEEATNEKLFF. The full variable domain, completed using reference TRBV19 and TRBJ1-4, is DGGITQSPKYLFRKEGQNVTLSCEQNLNHDAMYWYRQDPGQGLRLIYYSQIVNDFQKGDIAEGYSVSREKKESFPLTVTSAQKNPTAFYLCASITVGGSEEATNEKLFFGSGTQLSVL.

J is TRBJ2-7 and V is TRBV3-1 (or the pseudogene TRBV3-2); 7 bases fit TRBD1. Germline V CDR1 and CDR2: LGHDT, YNNKEL (reference sequence). Unmatched junction bases numbered 3, after V lost 1 base and J lost 3 bases. The CDR3 has 14 residues. This chain's CDR3 is CASSQGQGSYEQYF. Here the CDR3 DNA reads TGTGCCAGCAGCCAAGGACAGGGTAGCTACGAGCAGTACTTC.

This chain connects TRBV5-1 to TRBJ2-2; 14 bases align to TRBD2. The CDR3 covers 19 residues. V was clipped by 3 bases and J by 0 bases; unmatched bases: 7. Germline V gives CDR1 SGHRS, CDR2 YFSETQ. Here the CDR3 DNA reads TGCGCCAGCAGCTGGGGACTAGCGGGGGTGATCGCGAACACCGGGGAGCTGTTTTTT. Translated: CASSWGLAGVIANTGELFF.

The chain carries TRBV7-9 and TRBJ1-2, with 7 bases lining up with TRBD1. Trimming removed 5 bases from V and 3 bases from J; junction bases left unmatched: 3. Germline assignment: CDR1 SEHNR and CDR2 FQNEAQ (reference sequence). This CDR3 region has 13 residues. The CDR3 loop is CASSRDSDYGYTF. CDR3 sequence (DNA): TGTGCCAGCAGCCGGGACAGCGACTATGGCTACACCTTC. Looking up the rest from reference TRBV7-9 and TRBJ1-2 gives the full variable domain: DTGVSQNPRHKITKRGQNVTFRCDPISEHNRLYWYRQTLGQGPEFLTYFQNEAQLEKSRLLSDRFSAERPKGSFSTLEIQRTEQGDSAMYLCASSRDSDYGYTFGSGTRLTVV.

The J gene is TRBJ2-3, the V gene TRBV27; TRBD2 aligns across 8 bases. This CDR3 is built from 16 residues. The V segment lost 6 bases and the J segment 2 bases; nucleotides outside the gene matches: 10. The V gene's germline CDR1 is MNHEY and CDR2 SMNVEV (reference sequence). CDR3 region: CASSHTRTSNTDTQYF. The CDR3 nucleotides are TGTGCCAGCAGCCATACCCGGACTAGCAACACAGATACGCAGTATTTT.

The V call is TRBV30, the J call TRBJ1-1; D unresolved. Per the germline V gene, CDR1 is GTSNPN and CDR2 is SVGIG (reference sequence). The CDR3 is made up of 17 amino acids. Trimming removed 2 bases from V and 4 bases from J, with 23 bases in between. The CDR3 DNA follows: TGTGCCTGGAGTAGAACCAAGGGCCACCCAACTCGCACTGAAGCTTTCTTT. Its translation is CAWSRTKGHPTRTEAFF. Together with reference TRBV30 and TRBJ1-1, the CDR3 gives the full variable domain: SQTIHQWPATLVQPVGSPLSLECTVEGTSNPNLYWYRQAAGRGLQLLFYSVGIGQISSEVPQNLSASRPQDRQFILSSKKLLLSDSGFYLCAWSRTKGHPTRTEAFFGQGTRLTVV.

The V call is TRBV7-9, the J call TRBJ1-2; D remains ambiguous. V was shortened by 6 bases and J by 8 bases, with 28 bases between the two germline ends. The CDR3 has 17 amino acids. Germline values: CDR1 SEHNR, CDR2 FQNEAQ (reference sequence). The DNA of the CDR3 is TGTGCCAGCAGAAATGGGATTGGACCTCCTCAAGAAGGAGGCTACACCTTC. Translation: CASRNGIGPPQEGGYTF.

This chain joins TRBV6-2 or TRBV6-3 and TRBJ2-3, with TRBD2 matching 8 bases. Germline CDR1 is MNHEY and CDR2 is SVGEGT. J gave up 2 bases and V 6 bases, and 4 bases lay outside the gene matches. The CDR3 has 14 amino acids. The CDR3 sequence: CASSLAGFTDTQYF. DNA of the CDR3: TGTGCCAGCAGCCTAGCGGGTTTCACAGATACGCAGTATTTT.

A few counts support this clone. Within the sample, other DNA sequences also encode this same CDR3. V is TRBV28 and J is TRBJ1-5; D not resolved. The germline CDR1 and CDR2 sequences are MDHEN and SYDVKM. V was cut by 3 bases and J by 4 bases, with 10 bases left in between. The CDR3 sequence is 14 residues long. CDR3 residues: CASSLGQTNQPQHF. CDR3 bases: TGTGCCAGCAGTTTGGGTCAAACTAATCAGCCCCAGCATTTT.

The chain joins TRBV18 to TRBJ2-5; possibly TRBD1 for D (5 bases). Germline V gives CDR1 KGHSH, CDR2 LQKENI. The V and J ends lost 4 bases and 3 bases respectively, with 6 bases between them. The CDR3 is made up of 12 amino acids. DNA for the CDR3: TGTGCCAGCTCACGACAGAAAGAGACCCAGTACTTC. Its translation: CASSRQKETQYF.

The chain combines TRBV10-3 with TRBJ1-3; tentative D call: TRBD1 (5 bases). Deletions cut 3 bases from V and 5 bases from J, with 11 bases between. Germline V gives CDR1 ENHRY, CDR2 SYGVKD. The CDR3 consists of 14 residues. The CDR3 region is CAISDIGGRNTIYF. The CDR3 nucleotides read TGTGCCATCAGTGATATTGGGGGAAGAAACACCATATATTTT.

This chain connects TRBV5-5 to TRBJ2-7; D is uncertain. This CDR3 comprises 13 residues. Germline CDR1 SGHKS, CDR2 YYEKEE (reference sequence). Trimming shortened V by 2 bases and J by 6 bases, and 12 bases separated the two germline ends. CDR3 coding DNA: TGTGCCAGCAGCTTCGGTTCAGGCGGCGAGCAGTACTTC. Its translation: CASSFGSGGEQYF. Together with reference TRBV5-5 and TRBJ2-7, the CDR3 gives the full variable domain: DAGVTQSPTHLIKTRGQQVTLRCSPISGHKSVSWYQQVLGQGPQFIFQYYEKEERGRGNFPDRFSARQFPNYSSELNVNALLLGDSALYLCASSFGSGGEQYFGPGTRLTVT.

The gene calls are TRBV19 and TRBJ2-7; tentative D call: TRBD2 (7 bases). This CDR3 has 14 amino acids. Germline V CDR1 and CDR2: LNHDA, SQIVND (reference sequence). Trimming removed 7 bases at V and 5 bases at J, with 18 bases between. CDR3 residues: CASTRGGYSDEQYF. CDR3 bases: TGTGCCAGTACAAGGGGGGGTTATTCTGACGAGCAGTACTTC.